Following are 9 T cell receptor beta chains from one sample sequenced in a study of shared clonotypes between healthy human individuals. This table comes from immunoSEQ multiplex PCR, and its TCRdb copy is limited to in-frame clones, with some not included. The table records about 2.4 million clones, roughly 93% of them present only once. Sequencing was performed on naive CD4+ T cells from PBMCs. Subset defined: CD45RA+ positively selected. These receptors originate from a man between 18 and 35 years old in good health. Some clones in this sample may be carry-over from other donors' samples.

This rearrangement joins TRBV7-9 to TRBJ2-1; 11 bases match TRBD1. Germline V gene data show CDR1 as SEHNR and CDR2 as FQNEAQ (reference sequence). The CDR3 is 15 residues long. Trimming removed 5 bases from V and 9 bases from J; junction bases left unmatched: 9. In DNA, the CDR3 is TGTGCCAGCAGCCCCGGGACAGGGGGTAACCCTGAGCAGTTCTTC. Translating it yields CASSPGTGGNPEQFF.

This clone was observed once. The genes are TRBV30 and TRBJ2-7; D tentatively reads TRBD1 or TRBD2 (5 bases each). Germline V gene data show CDR1 as GTSNPN and CDR2 as SVGIG (reference sequence). The V end lost 8 bases, the J end lost 2 bases, and 16 bases lay between the germline ends. The CDR3 has 13 amino acids. CDR3 loop: CAQSRDEPYEQYF. The CDR3 DNA reads as TGTGCCCAATCCCGGGACGAGCCCTACGAGCAGTACTTC.

V is TRBV27 and J is TRBJ2-7; the D is unclear. V lost 3 bases and J lost 3, with 15 bases in between. The CDR3 contains 15 residues. Germline CDR1 is MNHEY and CDR2 is SMNVEV (reference sequence). The CDR3 loop reads CASSLSWAIGYEQYF. CDR3 sequence (DNA): TGTGCCAGCAGTTTGTCGTGGGCAATTGGCTACGAGCAGTACTTC.

V is TRBV19 and J is TRBJ1-2; perhaps TRBD1 as D (6 bases). The germline V gene encodes CDR1 LNHDA and CDR2 SQIVND (reference sequence). CDR3 size: 15 residues. Between the trimmed V and J ends, which lost 4 bases and 4 bases, there was a span of 16 bases. The CDR3 nucleotides read TGTGCCAGTAGTACAGCTCGGGACATCATCTATGGCTACACCTTC. The encoded protein is CASSTARDIIYGYTF.

V and J are TRBV7-3 and TRBJ2-7; 9 positions agree with TRBD1. The junction had 5 bases not matched to a gene; V was cut back by 5 bases and J by 3 bases. The germline V gene has CDR1 SGHTA and CDR2 FQGTGA. The CDR3 loop spans 14 amino acids. This chain's CDR3 is CASSPTGGHYEQYF. As DNA, the CDR3 is TGTGCCAGCAGCCCGACAGGGGGGCACTACGAGCAGTACTTC.

Concerning this clone: The identical CDR3 is also encoded by other nucleotide sequences in the sample. V is TRBV5-1 and J is TRBJ2-3; D is ambiguous. The germline CDR1 and CDR2 sequences are SGHRS and YFSETQ. The length of the CDR3 is 12 residues. Trimming removed 4 bases from V and 5 bases from J, with 8 bases in between. The CDR3 region has the DNA TGCGCCAGCAGCCTGGCTCGAGATACGCAGTATTTT. Translating it yields CASSLARDTQYF.

The chain uses TRBV7-8 and TRBJ2-5; 7 nucleotides agree with TRBD1. CDR1 and CDR2 from the germline V gene are SGHVS and FQNEAQ. Losses at the gene ends were 4 bases for V and 5 bases for J; bases not matched to a gene: 4. The CDR3 length is 13 residues. The CDR3 region is CASSSGQRETQYF. The CDR3 DNA is TGTGCCAGCAGCTCGGGACAGCGGGAGACCCAGTACTTC.

The sample holds a few counts of this clone. This CDR3 is CASSPPDEKLFF. The CDR3 bases are TGTGCCAGCAGTCCACCCGATGAAAAACTGTTTTTT. The chain links TRBV27 to TRBJ1-4; D not resolved. Germline CDR1 reads MNHEY; CDR2 reads SMNVEV (reference sequence). CDR3 length equals 12 residues. The V gene lost 5 bases and the J gene lost 6 bases, with 7 bases spanning the gap.

This clone was recorded once. J is TRBJ2-7 and V is TRBV5-1; D not resolved. Germline CDR1 reads SGHRS; CDR2 reads YFSETQ. Trimming cost V 2 bases and J 0 bases, with 9 bases left between them. The CDR3 runs 14 residues. This CDR3 is CASSFDTSSYEQYF. CDR3 bases: TGCGCCAGCAGCTTTGACACCTCCTCCTACGAGCAGTACTTC. The variable domain in full, completed from reference TRBV5-1 and TRBJ2-7, reads KAGVTQTPRYLIKTRGQQVTLSCSPISGHRSVSWYQQTPGQGLQFLFEYFSETQRNKGNFPGRFSGRQFSNSRSEMNVSTLELGDSALYLCASSFDTSSYEQYFGPGTRLTVT.